Each of the 26 T cell receptor beta chains below was sequenced from the same sample in a study of blood T cell repertoires in COVID-19. Sequencing used immunoSEQ multiplex PCR; TCRdb keeps in-frame clones, though not all of them. Altogether approximately 89,000 clones are present, about 85% being singletons, with the ten largest covering 14%. Sequenced material: peripheral blood. The receptors shown here come from a woman in her 70s with acute or convalescent COVID-19.

The rearrangement links TRBV5-1 to TRBJ1-6, with TRBD1 matching over 8 bases. This CDR3 has 14 residues. V trimming: 2 bases; J trimming: 8 bases; junction bases outside the gene matches: 3. The germline V gene encodes CDR1 SGHRS and CDR2 YFSETQ. Here the CDR3 DNA reads TGCGCCAGCAGCTTACAGGGGGTTGATTCACCCCTCCACTTT. This encodes CASSLQGVDSPLHF.

V and J are TRBV3-1 (or the pseudogene TRBV3-2) and TRBJ1-2, with a possible D match to TRBD1 (6 bases). In germline, CDR1 is LGHDT, CDR2 YNNKEL (reference sequence). There are 15 residues in the CDR3. Trimming took off 4 bases at V and 3 bases at J, with 15 bases between the two ends. The CDR3 nucleotides read TGTGCCAGCAGCCCAAGGGGGTTCGGGGACTATGGCTACACCTTC. Encoded protein: CASSPRGFGDYGYTF.

The chain couples TRBV10-3 to TRBJ2-2; D is unclear. The CDR3 length is 13 residues. The germline V gene encodes CDR1 ENHRY and CDR2 SYGVKD. V lost 0 bases and J 4 bases, leaving 3 bases between the germline ends. The CDR3 DNA is TGTGCCATCAGTGAGTCCGTCACCGGGGAGCTGTTTTTT. This gives the protein CAISESVTGELFF.

The gene calls are TRBV7-9 and TRBJ1-2; no firm D call. This CDR3 region has 13 residues. V lost 2 bases and J 4 bases, leaving 8 bases between the germline ends. CDR1 is SEHNR and CDR2 is FQNEAQ in the germline V gene (reference sequence). DNA of the CDR3: TGTGCCAGCAGCTTAACGGACTCCTATGGCTACACCTTC. Its translation is CASSLTDSYGYTF.

In its sample, this clone was seen a few times. V and J are TRBV11-2 and TRBJ2-3, with unresolved D. The germline V and J ends were trimmed by 5 bases and 2 bases, with 2 bases remaining between them. The CDR3 runs 11 residues. Germline V gene lookup returns CDR1 SGHAT and CDR2 FQNNGV. The CDR3 DNA reads as TGTGCCAGCAGCCACACAGATACGCAGTATTTT. Its translation is CASSHTDTQYF.

The chain uses TRBV14 and TRBJ2-3, with 12 bases lining up with TRBD2. CDR1 SGHDN and CDR2 FVKESK come from the germline V gene. V gave up 4 bases and J gave up 8 bases; unmatched junction bases: 10. This CDR3 comprises 16 residues. The CDR3 DNA reads as TGTGCCAGCAGCCCACCACTAGCGGGGGGATTCGGTACGCAGTATTTT. Translating gives CASSPPLAGGFGTQYF.

This clone came up once. The V call is TRBV27, the J call TRBJ1-5, with 9 positions matching TRBD1. The germline V gene encodes CDR1 MNHEY and CDR2 SMNVEV (reference sequence). The CDR3 totals 13 residues. V shed 6 bases, J shed 6 bases, and the junction held 3 bases outside the gene matches. CDR3 bases: TGTGCCAGCAGGGGGACAGGGCGTCAGCCCCAGCATTTT. Its protein is CASRGTGRQPQHF.

The chain links TRBV10-2 to TRBJ1-1; the match to TRBD1 covers 9 bases. J gave up 8 bases and V 4 bases, and 5 bases lay outside the gene matches. Germline assignment: CDR1 WSHSY and CDR2 SAAADI. The CDR3 length is 13 residues. The DNA of the CDR3 is TGCGCCAGCAGTGTTGACAGGGGGGACGAAGCTTTCTTT. Its protein product is CASSVDRGDEAFF.

The chain couples TRBV10-3 to TRBJ2-3; 9 nucleotides agree with TRBD2. The CDR3 is 16 residues long. The J segment lost 5 bases and the V segment lost 4 bases, leaving 10 bases of the junction unmatched. Germline V gene lookup returns CDR1 ENHRY and CDR2 SYGVKD. The CDR3 nucleotides are TGTGCCATCAGTGCGGGGATAGCGGGGGCGGGAGATACGCAGTATTTT. It is translated as CAISAGIAGAGDTQYF.

The J gene is TRBJ2-2, the V gene TRBV5-1; TRBD1 matches at 7 bases. Germline CDR1 reads SGHRS; CDR2 reads YFSETQ. There are 16 residues in the CDR3. V dropped 0 bases and J dropped 5; count of bases not matched to a gene: 7. CDR3 DNA: TGCGCCAGCAGCTTGGGTCCGACAGGGCTTACCGGGGAGCTGTTTTTT. It translates to CASSLGPTGLTGELFF.

The chain uses TRBV10-3 and TRBJ2-7, with 7 bases aligning to TRBD2. V was clipped by 4 bases and J by 4 bases; unmatched bases: 10. Germline lookup yields CDR1 ENHRY and CDR2 SYGVKD. This CDR3 comprises 15 residues. In DNA, the CDR3 is TGTGCCATCAGTGTTCTTCAAGCTAGCGGATACGAGCAGTACGTC. Protein sequence: CAISVLQASGYEQYV.

The chain is built from TRBV12-3 or TRBV12-4 and TRBJ1-5, with D unresolved. This CDR3 has 12 amino acids. V was clipped by 3 bases and J by 11 bases, with 11 bases between them. CDR3 sequence: CASSFVSGSQHF. The CDR3 coding sequence is TGTGCCAGCAGTTTTGTTTCGGGGTCCCAGCATTTT.

The J gene is TRBJ2-3, the V gene TRBV5-1; 8 bases align to TRBD2. The V gene's germline CDR1 is SGHRS and CDR2 YFSETQ. CDR3 length: 14 residues. V lost 0 bases, J lost 3 bases, and 0 bases stayed unmatched. The CDR3 region has the DNA TGCGCCAGCAGCTTGGAGCGGGGGACAGATACGCAGTATTTT. This encodes CASSLERGTDTQYF.

The gene calls are TRBV19 and TRBJ2-3; 10 bases are shared with TRBD2. In germline, CDR1 is LNHDA, CDR2 SQIVND (reference sequence). Trimming removed 3 bases from V and 5 bases from J; junction bases left unmatched: 8. The CDR3 extends over 16 amino acids. CDR3 sequence: CASSMASGGPGDTQYF. The CDR3 DNA follows: TGTGCCAGTAGTATGGCTAGCGGGGGTCCCGGAGATACGCAGTATTTT.

This clone has a handful of counts. The J gene is TRBJ2-1, the V gene TRBV24-1, with D tentatively TRBD2 (6 bases). The CDR3 length is 14 residues. Germline V gives CDR1 KGHDR, CDR2 SFDVKD. Trimming removed 1 base at V and 6 bases at J, with 9 bases between. The CDR3 reads CATSDFNGGNEQFF. DNA for the CDR3: TGTGCCACCAGTGATTTCAACGGGGGCAATGAGCAGTTCTTC.

The chain is built from TRBV5-1 and TRBJ1-4; weak D call: TRBD1 (6 bases). V was clipped by 0 bases and J by 7 bases, with 7 bases between them. The length of the CDR3 is 13 residues. Germline loops: CDR1 SGHRS, CDR2 YFSETQ. The CDR3 loop reads CASSLGQVEKLFF. CDR3 coding DNA: TGCGCCAGCAGCTTGGGACAGGTTGAAAAACTGTTTTTT.

The chain joins TRBV4-1 to TRBJ2-1, with D possibly being TRBD2 (5 bases). Between the trimmed V and J ends, which lost 8 bases and 7 bases, there was a span of 12 bases. The germline CDR1 and CDR2 sequences are MGHRA and YSYEKL. The CDR3 is 12 residues long. The CDR3 DNA sequence: TGCGCCAGCGTAGACCAGCGGAATGAGCAGTTCTTC. Protein: CASVDQRNEQFF.

The gene calls are TRBV19 and TRBJ2-1; no clear D. CDR1 is LNHDA, CDR2 SQIVND, per germline (reference sequence). Trimming removed 1 base from V and 5 bases from J, with 12 bases in between. The CDR3 covers 15 residues. For the CDR3, the DNA is TGTGCCAGTAGTATAGCGGGTGAGGCAAACAATGAGCAGTTCTTC. Translation: CASSIAGEANNEQFF.

The rearrangement joins TRBV11-2 to TRBJ2-7, with a weak D call TRBD1 (5 bases). The germline V gene encodes CDR1 SGHAT and CDR2 FQNNGV. The length of the CDR3 is 12 residues. V lost 5 bases to trimming and J lost 3 bases, with 8 bases between them. The CDR3 is CASSADSYEQYV. CDR3 DNA sequence: TGTGCCAGCAGCGCCGACAGCTACGAGCAGTACGTC.

The chain couples TRBV3-1 (or the pseudogene TRBV3-2) to TRBJ1-1; 7 bases line up with TRBD1. The CDR3 loop spans 15 amino acids. CDR1 and CDR2 (germline): LGHDT, YNNKEL (reference sequence). The J segment lost 9 bases and the V segment lost 0 bases, leaving 10 bases of the junction unmatched. CDR3 in amino acids: CASSQEGQKIGKAFF. The CDR3 nucleotides read TGTGCCAGCAGCCAAGAGGGACAGAAAATTGGGAAAGCTTTCTTT.

Written as DNA, the CDR3 is TGTGCCAGCAGCCATTACCTAAATTACAATGAGCAGTTCTTC. Translation: CASSHYLNYNEQFF. The chain employs TRBV7-2 and TRBJ2-1, with D unresolved. Germline V gives CDR1 SGHTA, CDR2 FQGNSA. The V end was cut by 5 bases, the J end by 4 bases, with 12 bases between. CDR3 length: 14 residues.

The rearrangement joins TRBV30 to TRBJ2-1; 11 nucleotides match TRBD2. V shed 0 bases, J shed 8 bases, and the junction held 6 bases outside the gene matches. The CDR3 length is 15 residues. CDR1 is GTSNPN, CDR2 SVGIG, per germline (reference sequence). The CDR3 region has the DNA TGTGCCTGGAGTGTATTACTAGCGGGAGCCTATGAGCAGTTCTTC. Translating it yields CAWSVLLAGAYEQFF.

The gene calls are TRBV24-1 and TRBJ2-1, with a possible D match to TRBD1 (6 bases). The CDR3 is 15 amino acids. The germline V gene encodes CDR1 KGHDR and CDR2 SFDVKD. V was trimmed by 1 base and J by 4 bases, leaving 10 bases between them. The CDR3 loop is CATSDFRGNYNEQFF. Here the CDR3 DNA reads TGTGCCACCAGTGATTTTAGGGGGAATTACAATGAGCAGTTCTTC.

The count of this clone is one. The chain recombines TRBV6-5 with TRBJ1-5, with 7 bases lining up with TRBD1. The germline V gene encodes CDR1 MNHEY and CDR2 SVGAGI. The V segment lost 7 bases and the J segment 1 base; nucleotides outside the gene matches: 7. This CDR3 contains 15 residues. CDR3 protein: CASKLRGASNQPQHF. CDR3 nucleotides: TGTGCCAGCAAACTCAGGGGGGCGAGCAATCAGCCCCAGCATTTT.

The chain couples TRBV2 to TRBJ1-3; D call uncertain. The CDR3 has 12 amino acids. V lost 10 bases and J lost 0, with 7 bases in between. CDR1 is SNHLY and CDR2 is FYNNEI in the germline V gene. The CDR3 reads CAIPYSGNTIYF. The CDR3 nucleotides are TGTGCCATCCCGTACTCTGGAAACACCATATATTTT.

This clone occurred many times. J is TRBJ2-4 and V is TRBV7-2, with 7 bases that match TRBD1. The CDR3 runs 14 residues. The V and J ends lost 2 bases and 3 bases, in that order; junction bases with no gene match: 1. Germline V lookup: CDR1 SGHTA, CDR2 FQGNSA. CDR3 DNA sequence: TGTGCCAGCAGCTTAAACAGGGGCAAAAACATTCAGTACTTC. This translates into CASSLNRGKNIQYF.